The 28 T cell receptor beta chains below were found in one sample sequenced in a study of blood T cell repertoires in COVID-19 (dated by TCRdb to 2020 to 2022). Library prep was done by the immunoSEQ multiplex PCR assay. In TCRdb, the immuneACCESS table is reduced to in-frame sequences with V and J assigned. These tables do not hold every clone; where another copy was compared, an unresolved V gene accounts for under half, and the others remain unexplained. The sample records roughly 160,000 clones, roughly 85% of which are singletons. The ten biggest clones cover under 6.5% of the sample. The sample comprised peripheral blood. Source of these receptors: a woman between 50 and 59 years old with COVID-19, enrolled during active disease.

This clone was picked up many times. Written as DNA, the CDR3 is TGTGCCAGCAGCTCCCAGGCAGGGGCTATAAACGAGCAGTACTTC. The encoded protein is CASSSQAGAINEQYF. J is TRBJ2-7 and V is TRBV7-6; D perhaps matches TRBD1 (6 bases). The CDR3 is made up of 15 amino acids. Germline V gene lookup returns CDR1 SGHVS and CDR2 FNYEAQ. The germline V and J ends were trimmed by 4 bases and 5 bases, with 18 bases remaining between them.

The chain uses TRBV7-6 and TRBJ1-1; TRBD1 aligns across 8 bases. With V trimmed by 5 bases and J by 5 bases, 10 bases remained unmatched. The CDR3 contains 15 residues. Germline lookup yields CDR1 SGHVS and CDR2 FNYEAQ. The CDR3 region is CASSPMTGAGTEAFF. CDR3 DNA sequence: TGTGCCAGCAGCCCCATGACAGGGGCAGGGACTGAAGCTTTCTTT.

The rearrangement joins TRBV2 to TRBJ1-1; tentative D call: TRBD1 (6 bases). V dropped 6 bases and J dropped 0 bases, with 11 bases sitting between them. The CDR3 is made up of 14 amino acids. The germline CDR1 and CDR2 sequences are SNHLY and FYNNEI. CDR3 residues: CASSEQGMNTEAFF. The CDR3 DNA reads TGTGCCAGCAGCGAGCAGGGGATGAACACTGAAGCTTTCTTT.

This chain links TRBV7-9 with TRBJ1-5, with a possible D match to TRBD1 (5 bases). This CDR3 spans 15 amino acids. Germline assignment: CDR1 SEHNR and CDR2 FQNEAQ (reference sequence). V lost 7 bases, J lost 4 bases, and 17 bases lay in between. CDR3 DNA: TGTGCCAGCACCCTTAGAGGACACCGAAATCAGCCCCAGCATTTT. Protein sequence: CASTLRGHRNQPQHF.

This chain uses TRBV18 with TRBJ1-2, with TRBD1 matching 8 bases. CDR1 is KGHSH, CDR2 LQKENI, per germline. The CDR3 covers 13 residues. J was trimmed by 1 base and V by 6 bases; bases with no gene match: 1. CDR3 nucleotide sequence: TGTGCCAGCTCGACAGGGGATAACTATGGCTACACCTTC. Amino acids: CASSTGDNYGYTF.

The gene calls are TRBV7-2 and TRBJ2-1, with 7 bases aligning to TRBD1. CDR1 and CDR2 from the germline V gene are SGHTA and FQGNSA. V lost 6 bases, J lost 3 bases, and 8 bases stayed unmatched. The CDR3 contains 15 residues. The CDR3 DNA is TGTGCCAGCAGATCTACAGGGGCTAGCTACAATGAGCAGTTCTTC. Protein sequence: CASRSTGASYNEQFF.

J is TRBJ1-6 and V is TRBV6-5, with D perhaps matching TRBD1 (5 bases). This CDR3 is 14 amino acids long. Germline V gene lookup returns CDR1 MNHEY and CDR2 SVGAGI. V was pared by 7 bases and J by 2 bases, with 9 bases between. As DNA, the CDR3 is TGTGCCAGCATTCCGGACACCTATAATTCACCCCTCCACTTT. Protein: CASIPDTYNSPLHF.

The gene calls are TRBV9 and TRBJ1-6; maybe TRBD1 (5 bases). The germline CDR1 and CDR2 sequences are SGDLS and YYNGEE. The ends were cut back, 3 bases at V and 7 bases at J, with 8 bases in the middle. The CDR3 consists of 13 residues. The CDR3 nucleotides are TGTGCCAGCAGCGAGACAGCAAATTCACCCCTCCACTTT. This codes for CASSETANSPLHF.

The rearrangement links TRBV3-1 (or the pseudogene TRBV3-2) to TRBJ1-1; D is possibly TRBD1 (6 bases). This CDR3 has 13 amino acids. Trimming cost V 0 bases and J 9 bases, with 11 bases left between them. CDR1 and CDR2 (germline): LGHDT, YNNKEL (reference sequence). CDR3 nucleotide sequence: TGTGCCAGCAGCCAAGATGTGCAGGGGCAAGCTTTCTTT. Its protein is CASSQDVQGQAFF.

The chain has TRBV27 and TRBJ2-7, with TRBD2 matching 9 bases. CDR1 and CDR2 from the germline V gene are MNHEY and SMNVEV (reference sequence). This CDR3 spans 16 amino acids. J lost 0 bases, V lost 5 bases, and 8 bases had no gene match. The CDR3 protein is CASSVLFSGSSYEQYF. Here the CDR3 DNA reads TGTGCCAGCAGTGTCCTCTTTAGCGGGAGCTCCTACGAGCAGTACTTC.

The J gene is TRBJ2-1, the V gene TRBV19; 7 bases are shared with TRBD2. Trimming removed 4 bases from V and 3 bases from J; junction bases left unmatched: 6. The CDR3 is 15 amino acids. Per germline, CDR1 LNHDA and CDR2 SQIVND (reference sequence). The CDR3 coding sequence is TGTGCCAGTAGTACCTCGGGGGGAAACTACAATGAGCAGTTCTTC. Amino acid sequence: CASSTSGGNYNEQFF.

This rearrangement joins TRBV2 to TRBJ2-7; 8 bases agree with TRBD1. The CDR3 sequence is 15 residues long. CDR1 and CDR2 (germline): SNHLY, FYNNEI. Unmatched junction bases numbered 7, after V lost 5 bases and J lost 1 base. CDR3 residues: CASSPDRVNSYEQYF. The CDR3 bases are TGTGCCAGCAGTCCGGACAGGGTTAATTCCTACGAGCAGTACTTC.

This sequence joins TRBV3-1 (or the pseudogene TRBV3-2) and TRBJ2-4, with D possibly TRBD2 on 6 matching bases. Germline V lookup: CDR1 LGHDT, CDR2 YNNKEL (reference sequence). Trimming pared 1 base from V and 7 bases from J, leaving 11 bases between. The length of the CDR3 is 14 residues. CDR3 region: CASSQGLAGNIQYF. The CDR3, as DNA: TGTGCCAGCAGCCAAGGTCTGGCGGGGAACATTCAGTACTTC.

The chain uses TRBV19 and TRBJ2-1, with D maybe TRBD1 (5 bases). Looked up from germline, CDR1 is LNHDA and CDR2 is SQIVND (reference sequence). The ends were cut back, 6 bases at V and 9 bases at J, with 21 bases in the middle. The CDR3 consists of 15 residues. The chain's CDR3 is CASSNPGRVQGEQFF. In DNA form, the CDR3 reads TGTGCCAGTAGCAACCCTGGCAGGGTACAAGGTGAGCAGTTCTTC. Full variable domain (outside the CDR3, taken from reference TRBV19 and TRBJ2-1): DGGITQSPKYLFRKEGQNVTLSCEQNLNHDAMYWYRQDPGQGLRLIYYSQIVNDFQKGDIAEGYSVSREKKESFPLTVTSAQKNPTAFYLCASSNPGRVQGEQFFGPGTRLTVL.

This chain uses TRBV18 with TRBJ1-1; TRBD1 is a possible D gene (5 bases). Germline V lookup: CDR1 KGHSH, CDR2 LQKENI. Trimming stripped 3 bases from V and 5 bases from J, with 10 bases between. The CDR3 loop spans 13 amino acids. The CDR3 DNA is TGTGCCAGCTCACCTGGGGGGAGGACTGAAGCTTTCTTT. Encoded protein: CASSPGGRTEAFF.

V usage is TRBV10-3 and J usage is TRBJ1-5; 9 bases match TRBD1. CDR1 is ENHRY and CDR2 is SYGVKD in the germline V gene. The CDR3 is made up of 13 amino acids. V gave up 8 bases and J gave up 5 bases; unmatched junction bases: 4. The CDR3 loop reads CAIGRDRDQPQHF. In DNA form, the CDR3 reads TGTGCCATCGGCCGGGACAGGGATCAGCCCCAGCATTTT.

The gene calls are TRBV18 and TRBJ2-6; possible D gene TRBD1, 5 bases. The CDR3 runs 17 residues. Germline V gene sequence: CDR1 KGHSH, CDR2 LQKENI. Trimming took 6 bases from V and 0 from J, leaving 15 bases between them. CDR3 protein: CASSQEQALSGANVLTF. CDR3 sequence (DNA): TGTGCCAGCTCTCAGGAACAGGCGCTCTCTGGGGCCAACGTCCTGACTTTC. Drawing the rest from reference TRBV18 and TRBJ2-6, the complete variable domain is NAGVMQNPRHLVRRRGQEARLRCSPMKGHSHVYWYRQLPEEGLKFMVYLQKENIIDESGMPKERFSAEFPKEGPSILRIQQVVRGDSAAYFCASSQEQALSGANVLTFGAGSRLTVL.

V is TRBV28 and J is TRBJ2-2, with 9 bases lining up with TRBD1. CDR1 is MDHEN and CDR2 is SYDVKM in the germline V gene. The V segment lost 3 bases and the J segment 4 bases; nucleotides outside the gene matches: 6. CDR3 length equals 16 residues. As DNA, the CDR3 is TGTGCCAGCAGTTTCTTTCGGACAGGGGCCACCGGGGAGCTGTTTTTT. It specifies CASSFFRTGATGELFF.

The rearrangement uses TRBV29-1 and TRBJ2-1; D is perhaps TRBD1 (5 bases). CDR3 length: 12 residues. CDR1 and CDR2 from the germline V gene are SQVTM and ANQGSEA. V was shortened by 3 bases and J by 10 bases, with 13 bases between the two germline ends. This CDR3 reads CSVDVRGFEQFF. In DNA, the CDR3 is TGCAGCGTTGACGTTAGGGGATTCGAGCAGTTCTTC.

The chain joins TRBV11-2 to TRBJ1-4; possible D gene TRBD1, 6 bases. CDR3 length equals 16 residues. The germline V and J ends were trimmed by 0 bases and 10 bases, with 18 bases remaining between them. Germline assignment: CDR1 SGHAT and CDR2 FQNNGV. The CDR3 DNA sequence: TGTGCCAGCAGCTTAGATCTTTTGCAGGGAGGGGGAAAACTGTTTTTT. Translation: CASSLDLLQGGGKLFF.

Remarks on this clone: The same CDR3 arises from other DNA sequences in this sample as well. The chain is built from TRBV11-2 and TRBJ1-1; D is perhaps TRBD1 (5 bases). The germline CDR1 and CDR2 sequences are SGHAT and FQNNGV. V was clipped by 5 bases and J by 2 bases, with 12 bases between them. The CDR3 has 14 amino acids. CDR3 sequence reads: CASSQGQGNTEAFF. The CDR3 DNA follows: TGTGCCAGCAGCCAGGGCCAGGGAAACACTGAAGCTTTCTTT.

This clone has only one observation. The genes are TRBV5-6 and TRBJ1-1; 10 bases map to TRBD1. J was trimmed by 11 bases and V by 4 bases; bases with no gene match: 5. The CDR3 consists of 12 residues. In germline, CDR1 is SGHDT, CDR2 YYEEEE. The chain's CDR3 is CASSGTGAPAFF. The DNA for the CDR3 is TGTGCCAGCAGCGGGACAGGGGCTCCGGCTTTCTTT.

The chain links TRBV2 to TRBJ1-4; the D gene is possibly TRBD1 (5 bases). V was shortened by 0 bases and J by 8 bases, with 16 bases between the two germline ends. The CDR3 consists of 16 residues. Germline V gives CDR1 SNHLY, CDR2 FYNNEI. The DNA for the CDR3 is TGTGCCAGCAGTGAAGCGGGCGCAGGGCGGGGGGAAAAACTGTTTTTT. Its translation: CASSEAGAGRGEKLFF.

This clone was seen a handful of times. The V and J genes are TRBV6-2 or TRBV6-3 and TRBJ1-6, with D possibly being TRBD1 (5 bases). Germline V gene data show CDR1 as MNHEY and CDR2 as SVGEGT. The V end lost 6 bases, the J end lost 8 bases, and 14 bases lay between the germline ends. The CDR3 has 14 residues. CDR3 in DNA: TGTGCCAGCAGATACAGGACAACCTATTCACCCCTCCACTTT. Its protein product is CASRYRTTYSPLHF.

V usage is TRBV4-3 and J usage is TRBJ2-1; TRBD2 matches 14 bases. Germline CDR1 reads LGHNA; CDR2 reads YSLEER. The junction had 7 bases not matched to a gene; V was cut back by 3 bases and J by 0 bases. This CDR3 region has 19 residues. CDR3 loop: CASSHKPGLAGASYNEQFF. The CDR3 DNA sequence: TGCGCCAGCAGCCATAAACCGGGACTAGCGGGGGCCTCCTACAATGAGCAGTTCTTC.

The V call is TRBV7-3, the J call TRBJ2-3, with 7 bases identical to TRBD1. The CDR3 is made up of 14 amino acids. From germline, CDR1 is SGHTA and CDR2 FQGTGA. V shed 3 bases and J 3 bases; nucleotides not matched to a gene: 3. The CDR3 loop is CASSLGQYTDTQYF. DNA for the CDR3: TGTGCCAGCAGCTTGGGACAGTATACAGATACGCAGTATTTT. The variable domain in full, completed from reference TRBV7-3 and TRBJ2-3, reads GAGVSQTPSNKVTEKGKYVELRCDPISGHTALYWYRQSLGQGPEFLIYFQGTGAADDSGLPNDRFFAVRPEGSVSTLKIQRTERGDSAVYLCASSLGQYTDTQYFGPGTRLTVL.

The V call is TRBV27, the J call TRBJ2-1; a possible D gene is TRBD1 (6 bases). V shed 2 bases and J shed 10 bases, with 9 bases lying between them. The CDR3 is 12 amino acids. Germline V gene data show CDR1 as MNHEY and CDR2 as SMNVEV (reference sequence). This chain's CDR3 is CASSLQGQEQFF. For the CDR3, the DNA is TGTGCCAGCAGTTTACAGGGACAAGAGCAGTTCTTC.

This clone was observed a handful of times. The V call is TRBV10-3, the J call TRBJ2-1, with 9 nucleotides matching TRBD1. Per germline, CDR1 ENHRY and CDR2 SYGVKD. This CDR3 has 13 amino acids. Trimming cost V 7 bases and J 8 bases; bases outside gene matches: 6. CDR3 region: CAIKGQGKDEQFF. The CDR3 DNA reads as TGTGCCATCAAGGGACAGGGTAAGGATGAGCAGTTCTTC.